The 21 T cell receptor beta chains listed next were all sequenced from one sample in a study of T cells after yellow fever vaccination. Each CDR3 protein gets one entry after TCRdb re-called the 5' RACE reads with MiXCR. The data hold some 300,000 distinct CDR3 sequences, with roughly 8.7% observed a single time. Specimen: CD4+ T cells sorted from PBMCs, collected 5 days after the yellow fever booster vaccination. Receptors originate from a man aged 18 to 30 who received the YFV17D yellow fever vaccine.

This clonotype has a count of ten or more. The rearrangement joins TRBV5-1 to TRBJ2-1, with a possible D match to TRBD1 (6 bases). This CDR3 is built from 16 residues. Between the trimmed V and J ends, which lost 6 bases and 0 bases, there was a span of 16 bases. Per the germline V gene, CDR1 is SGHRS and CDR2 is YFSETQ. CDR3 loop: CASTRSKGDSYNEQFF. The CDR3 region has the DNA TGCGCCAGCACCCGATCGAAGGGGGACTCCTACAATGAGCAGTTCTTC.

Only a few counts were recorded for this clonotype. The genes are TRBV7-9 and TRBJ1-3; TRBD1 might be the D (6 bases). V was trimmed by 5 bases and J by 8 bases, leaving 13 bases between them. Per germline, CDR1 SEHNR and CDR2 FQNEAQ (reference sequence). This CDR3 spans 13 amino acids. The CDR3 reads CASSNRRGDTIYF. CDR3 sequence (DNA): TGTGCCAGCAGCAACCGTAGGGGGGACACCATATATTTT.

The chain carries TRBV18 and TRBJ2-7, with 8 bases lining up with TRBD1. V trimming: 3 bases; J trimming: 4 bases; junction bases outside the gene matches: 8. The CDR3 runs 15 residues. In germline, CDR1 is KGHSH, CDR2 LQKENI. The DNA of the CDR3 is TGTGCCAGCTCACCGTTGGGGACAGGAGAATACGAGCAGTACTTC. Its protein product is CASSPLGTGEYEQYF.

This clonotype came up many times. The V gene is TRBV7-2, the J gene TRBJ2-4; D not certain. Trimming cost V 5 bases and J 3 bases, with 11 bases left between them. The CDR3 runs 14 residues. Germline V gene sequence: CDR1 SGHTA, CDR2 FQGNSA. The CDR3 loop reads CASSLLLGKNIQYF. The CDR3 DNA is TGTGCCAGCAGCCTCCTGCTGGGCAAAAACATTCAGTACTTC.

This clonotype was seen a few times. V and J are TRBV14 and TRBJ1-2, with a weak D call TRBD1 (5 bases). V lost 6 bases to trimming and J lost 5 bases, with 16 bases between them. This CDR3 has 14 residues. Germline CDR1 and CDR2: SGHDN and FVKESK. DNA of the CDR3: TGTGCCAGCAGGATCTCCGGGGGAGGTTATGGCTACACCTTC. It specifies CASRISGGGYGYTF.

This rearrangement joins TRBV18 to TRBJ2-2, with a tentative D call TRBD1 (6 bases). Trimming removed 4 bases at V and 2 bases at J, with 14 bases between. CDR3 size: 16 residues. In germline, CDR1 is KGHSH, CDR2 LQKENI. DNA of the CDR3: TGTGCCAGCTCACTCAACAGGGTTCGAAACACCGGGGAGCTGTTTTTT. This sequence encodes CASSLNRVRNTGELFF.

This clonotype was observed a few times. The gene calls are TRBV5-1 and TRBJ2-2, with 8 bases fitting TRBD2. Germline V lookup: CDR1 SGHRS, CDR2 YFSETQ. This CDR3 spans 18 amino acids. The V and J ends lost 0 bases and 0 bases, in that order; junction bases with no gene match: 7. CDR3 sequence: CASSLEWRGATNTGELFF. DNA for the CDR3: TGCGCCAGCAGCTTGGAGTGGCGGGGGGCGACGAACACCGGGGAGCTGTTTTTT.

This clonotype was seen many times. The chain links TRBV5-1 to TRBJ2-1, with D perhaps assigned TRBD1 or TRBD2 (5 bases each). Germline lookup yields CDR1 SGHRS and CDR2 YFSETQ. The CDR3 spans 14 residues. The ends were cut back, 0 bases at V and 5 bases at J, with 9 bases in the middle. The CDR3 is CASSLGDLHNEQFF. CDR3 nucleotides: TGCGCCAGCAGCTTGGGGGACCTCCACAATGAGCAGTTCTTC.

This clonotype showed up just a few times. The chain carries TRBV6-1 and TRBJ2-1, with D tentatively TRBD2 (6 bases). The CDR3 is made up of 13 amino acids. Between the trimmed V and J ends, which lost 0 bases and 10 bases, there was a span of 10 bases. The germline V gene encodes CDR1 MNHNS and CDR2 SASEGT. The DNA of the CDR3 is TGTGCCAGCAGTGAAGCCTCGGGACTCGAGCAGTTCTTC. Its protein is CASSEASGLEQFF.

The chain joins TRBV18 to TRBJ2-7; 7 bases match TRBD1. V was pared by 0 bases and J by 7 bases, with 6 bases of the junction left unmatched. Germline assignment: CDR1 KGHSH and CDR2 LQKENI. This CDR3 has 14 residues. In DNA form, the CDR3 reads TGTGCCAGCTCACCACCGTCAGGGGGTCGGGAGCAGTACTTC. It codes for CASSPPSGGREQYF. Full variable domain (remainder filled in from reference TRBV18 and TRBJ2-7): NAGVMQNPRHLVRRRGQEARLRCSPMKGHSHVYWYRQLPEEGLKFMVYLQKENIIDESGMPKERFSAEFPKEGPSILRIQQVVRGDSAAYFCASSPPSGGREQYFGPGTRLTVT.

This clonotype was counted between two and nine times. For the CDR3, the DNA is TGCGCCAGCAGCCTCCGACAGGGGCGAACTGAAGCTTTCTTT. Protein sequence: CASSLRQGRTEAFF. This rearrangement joins TRBV5-1 to TRBJ1-1, with TRBD1 matching over 8 bases. The CDR3 has 14 amino acids. The junction had 7 bases not matched to a gene; V was cut back by 4 bases and J by 5 bases. Looked up from germline, CDR1 is SGHRS and CDR2 is YFSETQ.

As DNA, the CDR3 is TGCAGTGCTAGAGATCCGACCCTTTTTTCCTACAATGAGCAGTTCTTC. This encodes CSARDPTLFSYNEQFF. V and J are TRBV20-1 and TRBJ2-1; the D is unclear. Trimming took 0 bases from V and 1 from J, leaving 13 bases between them. The germline V gene has CDR1 DFQATT and CDR2 SNEGSKA (reference sequence). CDR3 length equals 16 residues.

V gene TRBV11-2 combines with J gene TRBJ1-3; D possibly corresponds to TRBD1 (5 bases). The CDR3 extends over 15 amino acids. V was shortened by 2 bases and J by 0 bases, with 8 bases between the two germline ends. The germline V gene has CDR1 SGHAT and CDR2 FQNNGV. Here the CDR3 DNA reads TGTGCCAGCAGCTTACAGGGTCCCTCTGGAAACACCATATATTTT. Protein: CASSLQGPSGNTIYF.

This clonotype occurred a few times. The chain is built from TRBV6-2 or TRBV6-3 and TRBJ1-6; the D gene is possibly TRBD1 (5 bases). Germline V CDR1 and CDR2: MNHEY, SVGEGT. This CDR3 has 15 residues. With 5 bases removed from V and 13 bases from J, the gap between germline ends came to 21 bases. The CDR3 region is CASSRTPGPSMPLHF. CDR3 bases: TGTGCCAGCAGTAGGACCCCGGGGCCCTCTATGCCCCTCCACTTT.

The table lists this clonotype with a few counts. The rearrangement links TRBV10-3 to TRBJ2-3, with 8 bases matching TRBD2. The CDR3 runs to 17 residues. V shed 7 bases, J shed 3 bases, and the junction held 15 bases outside the gene matches. Germline V gene data show CDR1 as ENHRY and CDR2 as SYGVKD. For the CDR3, the DNA is TGTGCCATCACTCCTAATCGGGGGGGTGGAGGTACAGATACGCAGTATTTT. Protein sequence: CAITPNRGGGGTDTQYF.

In its sample, this clonotype was seen a few times. V gene TRBV5-6 combines with J gene TRBJ2-3; D possibly corresponds to TRBD2 (7 bases). The germline CDR1 and CDR2 sequences are SGHDT and YYEEEE. The CDR3 runs 16 residues. The V and J ends lost 4 bases and 1 base respectively, with 16 bases between them. CDR3 amino acids: CASSPRGAQGTDTQYF. Here the CDR3 DNA reads TGTGCCAGCAGCCCCCGGGGGGCACAGGGCACAGATACGCAGTATTTT.

The chain combines TRBV4-2 with TRBJ1-1, with D unclear. This CDR3 is 14 amino acids long. Germline assignment: CDR1 LGHNA and CDR2 YNFKEQ. Trimming stripped 0 bases from V and 9 bases from J, with 14 bases between. The CDR3 sequence: CASSQDQTVLKAFF. The CDR3 nucleotides read TGTGCCAGCAGCCAAGATCAAACAGTGCTGAAAGCTTTCTTT.

This clonotype was recorded many times. V and J are TRBV6-5 and TRBJ1-3, with D perhaps matching TRBD1 (6 bases). This CDR3 contains 17 residues. Germline values: CDR1 MNHEY, CDR2 SVGAGI. Trimming took off 6 bases at V and 2 bases at J, with 20 bases between the two ends. The CDR3, as DNA: TGTGCCAGCAGCCGACTCTTCTGGCGACAGGCTGGAAACACCATATATTTT. This gives the protein CASSRLFWRQAGNTIYF.

This clonotype was seen more than once but under ten times. V is TRBV5-6 and J is TRBJ2-3, with D tentatively TRBD2 (5 bases). This CDR3 spans 14 amino acids. Germline V gene data show CDR1 as SGHDT and CDR2 as YYEEEE. V lost 0 bases and J lost 9, with 14 bases in between. The CDR3 loop is CASSLAGRPGTQYF. CDR3 in DNA: TGTGCCAGCAGCTTGGCCGGACGGCCGGGGACGCAGTATTTT. The whole variable domain, remainder taken from reference TRBV5-6 and TRBJ2-3, is DAGVTQSPTHLIKTRGQQVTLRCSPKSGHDTVSWYQQALGQGPQFIFQYYEEEERQRGNFPDRFSGHQFPNYSSELNVNALLLGDSALYLCASSLAGRPGTQYFGPGTRLTVL.

This clonotype was observed a handful of times. V is TRBV7-9 and J is TRBJ1-2; no definite D call. The V gene lost 5 bases and the J gene lost 4 bases, with 8 bases spanning the gap. The V gene's germline CDR1 is SEHNR and CDR2 FQNEAQ (reference sequence). The CDR3 spans 12 residues. The CDR3 here is CASSPDFYGYTF. The CDR3 region has the DNA TGTGCCAGCAGCCCGGACTTCTATGGCTACACCTTC. Variable domain in full (rest from reference TRBV7-9 and TRBJ1-2): DTGVSQNPRHKITKRGQNVTFRCDPISEHNRLYWYRQTLGQGPEFLTYFQNEAQLEKSRLLSDRFSAERPKGSFSTLEIQRTEQGDSAMYLCASSPDFYGYTFGSGTRLTVV.

V and J are TRBV4-2 and TRBJ2-5, with no clear D. There are 15 residues in the CDR3. Germline-derived CDR1 and CDR2 are LGHNA and YNFKEQ. V was shortened by 0 bases and J by 4 bases, with 12 bases between the two germline ends. For the CDR3, the DNA is TGTGCCAGCAGCCAAGATCCTGCAGCCTTAGAGACCCAGTACTTC. This sequence encodes CASSQDPAALETQYF.